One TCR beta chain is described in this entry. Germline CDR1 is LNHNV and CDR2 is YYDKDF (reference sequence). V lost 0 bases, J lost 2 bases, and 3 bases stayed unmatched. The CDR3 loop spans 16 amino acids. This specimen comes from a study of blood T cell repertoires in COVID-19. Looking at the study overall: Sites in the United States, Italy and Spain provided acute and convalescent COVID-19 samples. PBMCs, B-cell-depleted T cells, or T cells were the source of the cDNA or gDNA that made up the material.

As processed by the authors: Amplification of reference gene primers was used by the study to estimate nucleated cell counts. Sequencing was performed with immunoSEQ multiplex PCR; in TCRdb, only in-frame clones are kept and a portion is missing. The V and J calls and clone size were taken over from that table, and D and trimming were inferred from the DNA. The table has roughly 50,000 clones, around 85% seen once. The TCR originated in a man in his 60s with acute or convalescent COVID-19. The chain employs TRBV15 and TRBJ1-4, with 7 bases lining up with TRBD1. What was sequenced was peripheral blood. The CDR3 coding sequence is TGTGCCACCAGCAGAGATAGGGGGCAGACTAATGAAAAACTGTTTTTT. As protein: CATSRDRGQTNEKLFF.